These 10 T cell receptor beta chains were sequenced from one sample in a study of OX40 agonist ivuxolimab in advanced cancers. Using immunoSEQ multiplex PCR, the repertoire was profiled, and TCRdb retains in-frame clones only, with some absent. The sample includes around 58,000 clones, approximately 86% of them seen just once. This material consisted of CD4+ or CD8+ T cells sorted from blood, taken in a trial of the OX40 agonist ivuxolimab. These receptor sequences come from an adult with an advanced solid tumor such as melanoma, head and neck, liver or kidney cancer.

The chain combines TRBV29-1 with TRBJ2-2, with 7 nucleotides matching TRBD2. This CDR3 spans 12 amino acids. Germline CDR1 and CDR2: SQVTM and ANQGSEA. V lost 5 bases to trimming and J lost 7 bases; unmatched junction nucleotides: 4. The CDR3 sequence is CSVRTSDGELFF. CDR3 DNA: TGCAGCGTTCGTACTAGCGACGGGGAGCTGTTTTTT.

This clone was detected only once. The chain has TRBV7-2 and TRBJ1-6, with unresolved D. Germline CDR1 and CDR2: SGHTA and FQGNSA. With 4 bases removed from V and 10 bases from J, the gap between germline ends came to 20 bases. CDR3 size: 16 residues. DNA of the CDR3: TGTGCCAGCAGCTCCGGGGTCTCTGGGTTCGGGTCACCCCTCCACTTT. Translating gives CASSSGVSGFGSPLHF.

This clone has only one observation. This chain uses TRBV4-3 with TRBJ1-2, with 7 bases that match TRBD1. Germline V gives CDR1 LGHNA, CDR2 YSLEER. V was clipped by 0 bases and J by 3 bases; unmatched bases: 10. This CDR3 comprises 17 residues. DNA for the CDR3: TGCGCCAGCAGCCAAGATCGGGGAGGGGGCGCATACTATGGCTACACCTTC. Its translation: CASSQDRGGGAYYGYTF.

The chain joins TRBV4-1 to TRBJ2-7, with TRBD2 matching over 14 bases. Germline CDR1 MGHRA, CDR2 YSYEKL. The junction had 5 bases not matched to a gene; V was cut back by 3 bases and J by 4 bases. CDR3 length: 16 residues. CDR3 nucleotides: TGCGCCAGCAGCCAGGGACTAGCGGGGGCGTCATACGAGCAGTACTTC. Its protein is CASSQGLAGASYEQYF.

The chain has TRBV29-1 and TRBJ2-1; possibly TRBD2 for D (5 bases). Germline V gives CDR1 SQVTM, CDR2 ANQGSEA. CDR3 length: 16 amino acids. The V and J ends lost 7 bases and 0 bases respectively, with 19 bases between them. In nucleotides, the CDR3 is TGCAGCGGACTATCACAGACCTTAAGCTCCTACAATGAGCAGTTCTTC. It encodes CSGLSQTLSSYNEQFF.

This sequence joins TRBV7-8 and TRBJ1-2; 10 bases are shared with TRBD1. Germline V gene lookup returns CDR1 SGHVS and CDR2 FQNEAQ. J was trimmed by 7 bases and V by 0 bases; bases with no gene match: 11. The CDR3 is made up of 17 amino acids. The CDR3 DNA follows: TGTGCCAGCAGCTTAGCGATTTGGGGACAGGGGTCAGGTGGCTACACCTTC. The encoded protein is CASSLAIWGQGSGGYTF.

The CDR3 here is CASSLIAGLDQPQHF. The DNA of the CDR3 is TGTGCCAGCAGCTTAATAGCAGGGTTGGATCAGCCCCAGCATTTT. This chain joins TRBV7-8 and TRBJ1-5; tentative D call: TRBD1 (5 bases). This CDR3 is built from 15 residues. Germline lookup yields CDR1 SGHVS and CDR2 FQNEAQ. The ends were cut back, 2 bases at V and 5 bases at J, with 13 bases in the middle. Full variable domain (outside the CDR3, taken from reference TRBV7-8 and TRBJ1-5): GAGVSQSPRYKVAKRGQDVALRCDPISGHVSLFWYQQALGQGPEFLTYFQNEAQLDKSGLPSDRFFAERPEGSVSTLKIQRTQQEDSAVYLCASSLIAGLDQPQHFGDGTRLSIL.

This clone was observed a single time. The genes are TRBV2 and TRBJ2-5; 9 bases are a match to TRBD1. The CDR3 length is 14 residues. Germline CDR1 is SNHLY and CDR2 is FYNNEI. After removal of 4 bases from V and 4 bases from J, the junction contained 4 bases not matched to a gene. This CDR3 is CASSGNRGRETQYF. In DNA form, the CDR3 reads TGTGCCAGCAGTGGAAACAGGGGGCGAGAGACCCAGTACTTC.

This clone appeared a few times. This chain connects TRBV19 to TRBJ2-7; D uncertain. The CDR3 totals 15 residues. Germline V lookup: CDR1 LNHDA, CDR2 SQIVND (reference sequence). Trimming shortened V by 3 bases and J by 0 bases, and 12 bases separated the two germline ends. The CDR3 spells CASSISSSLSYEQYF. Written as DNA, the CDR3 is TGTGCCAGTAGTATTTCCAGTTCCCTCTCCTACGAGCAGTACTTC.

J is TRBJ1-3 and V is TRBV4-2; 7 bases map to TRBD1. The junction had 10 bases not matched to a gene; V was cut back by 1 base and J by 4 bases. Germline CDR1 reads LGHNA; CDR2 reads YNFKEQ. CDR3 length equals 17 residues. DNA for the CDR3: TGTGCCAGCAGCCAAGTAGGGGTGACAGGGCCCGGAAACACCATATATTTT. Translation gives CASSQVGVTGPGNTIYF.